The TCR beta chain under discussion was sequenced for a study of regulatory T cells in long-lasting Graves disease. Building the TCR beta libraries relied on iRepertoire HTBI primers, and CDR3 regions underwent Arm-PCR. TCRdb recomputed calls from the multiplex PCR reads with MiXCR, one row per CDR3 protein. The table records about 500,000 distinct CDR3 sequences, around 15% of them present only once. Study results and limitations: There were preferences for TRBV28, TRBJ1-2 and TRBJ2-5 in persistent disease. Fewer public clonotypes were shared by new patients (just under 1,000) than by persistent patients (around 2,900).

In the case of this clonotype: Its antigen is as yet unknown.

Time point noted: newly diagnosed GD, antithyroid drugs for less than 3 months. PBMC RNA served as the TCR library source. CDR1 MNHNS and CDR2 SASEGT come from the germline V gene. Trimming removed 6 bases from V and 2 bases from J, with 10 bases in between. This CDR3 region has 13 residues. This same sample was also part of a study on T cells in Graves' hyperthyroidism and ophthalmopathy. According to that study: Hyperthyroidism had been newly diagnosed in patients aged 18 to 65, and its duration was under 2 months.

This clonotype was sampled from a man in his forties with Graves disease. Sequences were derived from peripheral blood mononuclear cells (PBMCs), sampled at new diagnosis, from a patient treated with antithyroid drugs. The chain couples TRBV6-1 to TRBJ1-1; D remains unclear. This chain's CDR3 is CASRSLGNTEAFF. The DNA for the CDR3 is TGTGCCAGCAGGTCTTTGGGAAACACTGAAGCTTTCTTT.